This T cell receptor beta chain was sequenced in a study of tissue T cells after allogeneic stem cell transplantation. Noted time point: mouse harvest day 7 after allogeneic transplant. Mouse grafts combined 10^7 T-cell-depleted bone marrow cells with 10^6 splenic CD5+ T cells. The germline gives CDR1 NNHNN, CDR2 SYGAGS (reference sequence). V lost 4 bases, J lost 0 bases, and 2 bases stayed unmatched. CDR3 length equals 14 residues. Sequencing was performed with immunoSEQ multiplex PCR; in TCRdb, only in-frame clones are kept and a portion is missing. The sample consists of 7,000 to 10,000 clones, more than 40% of them appearing once. The table lists this clone with a few counts. Gene labels here are mouse ones. Sequencing ends 1 residue short of the CDR3 end; the germline J gene provides the rest.

The chain has TRBV13-2 and TRBJ1-2, with 8 bases matching TRBD1. The clonotype comes from a female BALB/c mouse given C57BL/6 T cells with graft-versus-host disease after an allogeneic hematopoietic cell transplant. Sequences were obtained from gut tissue. Here the CDR3 reads CASGPDRANSDYTF. Partial CDR3 DNA: TGTGCCAGCGGTCCGGACAGGGCAAACTCCGACTACACC.